Listed below are T cell receptor beta chains from one sample, sequenced in a study of cytotoxic CD8 clonotypes in ibrutinib-treated CLL. Repertoires were generated with immunoSEQ multiplex PCR, while TCRdb's copy carries only in-frame clones and drops some. This table holds 300,000 to 350,000 clones, about 77% found once. The source material was PBMCs, sampled before ibrutinib treatment. The receptors shown here come from a human donor with chronic lymphocytic leukemia. Each CDR3 is given with its conserved first and last residue. Each record gives: V gene, clone size, J gene, D gene, CDR3 DNA, CDR3 protein. D genes are given only for firm matches. Only part of the rows carry a size: once, few, many, or a class if the clone is expanded.

V gene: TRBV14; clone size: -; J gene: TRBJ2-5; D gene: -; CDR3 DNA: TGTGCCAGCAGCCAAGTTGAGGGAGGAGAGACCCAGTACTTC; CDR3 protein: CASSQVEGGETQYF
V gene: TRBV6-5; clone size: -; J gene: TRBJ2-3; D gene: -; CDR3 DNA: TGTGCCAGCAGTTACGGGAGTGGTCAAGATACGCAGTATTTT; CDR3 protein: CASSYGSGQDTQYF
V gene: TRBV27; clone size: -; J gene: TRBJ2-1; D gene: TRBD2; CDR3 DNA: TGTGCCAGCAGCCTCGGGACTAGCGGTTACAATGAGCAGTTCTTC; CDR3 protein: CASSLGTSGYNEQFF
V gene: TRBV7-2; clone size: -; J gene: TRBJ1-5; D gene: -; CDR3 DNA: TGTGCCAGCAGCTTAGCGTCGGGGGGGAACAATCAGCCCCAGCATTTT; CDR3 protein: CASSLASGGNNQPQHF
V gene: TRBV19; clone size: -; J gene: TRBJ2-1; D gene: -; CDR3 DNA: TGTGCCAGTAGTATTGGGGTTTTGCAGTTCTTC; CDR3 protein: CASSIGVLQFF
V gene: TRBV6-6; clone size: -; J gene: TRBJ2-7; D gene: -; CDR3 DNA: TGTGCCAGCAGTTACAGGTTCGAGCAGTACTTC; CDR3 protein: CASSYRFEQYF
V gene: TRBV11-2; clone size: few; J gene: TRBJ1-2; D gene: -; CDR3 DNA: TGTGCCAGCAGCTTAGAGCGGGCTAACTATGGCTACACCTTC; CDR3 protein: CASSLERANYGYTF
V gene: TRBV30; clone size: -; J gene: TRBJ2-3; D gene: -; CDR3 DNA: TGTGCCTGGACCATCAACTGGAAGGGCCCAGATACGCAGTATTTT; CDR3 protein: CAWTINWKGPDTQYF
V gene: TRBV30; clone size: -; J gene: TRBJ2-7; D gene: -; CDR3 DNA: TGTGCCTGGAGTTTGCTAGCGTCGGCCTACGAGCAGTACTTC; CDR3 protein: CAWSLLASAYEQYF
V gene: TRBV19; clone size: -; J gene: TRBJ2-7; D gene: TRBD1; CDR3 DNA: TGTGCCAGTAGTCGGGACAGGGATGTCTACGAGCAGTACTTC; CDR3 protein: CASSRDRDVYEQYF
V gene: TRBV19; clone size: -; J gene: TRBJ2-5; D gene: TRBD2; CDR3 DNA: TGTGCCAGTAGTATCGGAGCGGGATTAGAGACCCAGTACTTC; CDR3 protein: CASSIGAGLETQYF
V gene: TRBV27; clone size: -; J gene: TRBJ1-5; D gene: TRBD1; CDR3 DNA: TGTGCCAGCAGTCCGGACAGGGGGGAACGCAATCAGCCCCAGCATTTT; CDR3 protein: CASSPDRGERNQPQHF
V gene: TRBV4-2; clone size: -; J gene: TRBJ2-3; D gene: -; CDR3 DNA: TGTGCCAGCAGCTTCGGACTAAACACAGATACGCAGTATTTT; CDR3 protein: CASSFGLNTDTQYF
V gene: TRBV18; clone size: -; J gene: TRBJ2-1; D gene: TRBD2; CDR3 DNA: TGTGCCAGCTCCGCCCTCCTGAGCGGGAGGTCCTACAATGAGCAGTTCTTC; CDR3 protein: CASSALLSGRSYNEQFF
V gene: TRBV13; clone size: -; J gene: TRBJ1-2; D gene: -; CDR3 DNA: TGTGCCAGCACCTTGGGGCCACTCGGAAACTATGGCTACACCTTC; CDR3 protein: CASTLGPLGNYGYTF
V gene: TRBV4-2; clone size: -; J gene: TRBJ2-3; D gene: -; CDR3 DNA: TGTGCCAGCAGCCAAGAAATAGATACCACAGATACGCAGTATTTT; CDR3 protein: CASSQEIDTTDTQYF